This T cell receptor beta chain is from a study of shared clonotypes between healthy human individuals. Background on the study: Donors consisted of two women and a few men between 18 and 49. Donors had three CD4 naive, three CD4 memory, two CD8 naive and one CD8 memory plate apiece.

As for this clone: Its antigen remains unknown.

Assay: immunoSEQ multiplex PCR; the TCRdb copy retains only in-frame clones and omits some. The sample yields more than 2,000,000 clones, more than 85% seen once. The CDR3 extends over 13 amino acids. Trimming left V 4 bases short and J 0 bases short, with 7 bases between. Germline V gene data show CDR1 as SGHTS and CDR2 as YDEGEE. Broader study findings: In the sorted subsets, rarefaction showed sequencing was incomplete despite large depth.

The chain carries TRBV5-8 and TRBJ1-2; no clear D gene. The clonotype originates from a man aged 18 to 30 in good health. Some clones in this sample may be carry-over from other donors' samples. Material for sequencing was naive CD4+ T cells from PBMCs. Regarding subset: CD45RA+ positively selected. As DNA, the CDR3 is TGTGCCAGCAGCGTCTGGGCTAACTATGGCTACACCTTC. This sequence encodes CASSVWANYGYTF.